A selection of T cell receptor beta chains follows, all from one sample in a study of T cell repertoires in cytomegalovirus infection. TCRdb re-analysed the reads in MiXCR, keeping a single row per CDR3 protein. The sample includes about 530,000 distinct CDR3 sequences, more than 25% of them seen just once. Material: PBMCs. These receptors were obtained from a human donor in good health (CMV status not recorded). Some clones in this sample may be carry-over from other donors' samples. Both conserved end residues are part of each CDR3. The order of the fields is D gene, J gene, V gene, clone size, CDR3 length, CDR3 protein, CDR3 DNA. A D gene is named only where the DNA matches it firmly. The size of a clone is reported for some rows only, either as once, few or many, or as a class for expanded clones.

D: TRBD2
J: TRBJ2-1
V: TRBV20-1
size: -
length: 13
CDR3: CSAIAGGLREQFF
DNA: TGCAGTGCTATAGCGGGAGGGCTTCGGGAGCAGTTCTTC

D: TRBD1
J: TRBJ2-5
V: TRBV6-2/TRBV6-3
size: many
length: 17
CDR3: CASSAPLIQGAAETQYF
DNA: TGTGCCAGCAGTGCTCCCCTCATACAGGGGGCCGCGGAGACCCAGTACTTC

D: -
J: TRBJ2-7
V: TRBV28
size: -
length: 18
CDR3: CASSLYLGVTEFRNEQYF
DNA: TGTGCCAGCAGTTTATACTTGGGCGTGACCGAATTTCGTAACGAGCAGTACTTC

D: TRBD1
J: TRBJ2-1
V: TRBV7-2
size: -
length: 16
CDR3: CASSSVGQGYLGEQFF
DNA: TGTGCCAGCAGCTCCGTGGGACAGGGGTATTTGGGTGAGCAGTTCTTC

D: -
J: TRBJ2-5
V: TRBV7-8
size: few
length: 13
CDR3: CASSVSVQETQYF
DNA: TGTGCCAGCAGCGTCAGTGTCCAGGAGACCCAGTACTTC

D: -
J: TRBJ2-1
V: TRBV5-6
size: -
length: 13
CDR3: CASSRTVYNEQFF
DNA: TGTGCCAGCAGCCGGACAGTCTACAATGAGCAGTTCTTC

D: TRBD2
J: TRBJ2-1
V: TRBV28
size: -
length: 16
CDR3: CASRPTLLADYNEQFF
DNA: TGTGCCAGCAGACCCACCCTACTAGCGGACTACAATGAGCAGTTCTTC

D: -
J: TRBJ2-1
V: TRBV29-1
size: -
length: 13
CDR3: CSVVHSRVDEQFF
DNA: TGCAGCGTTGTCCACAGTAGGGTCGATGAGCAGTTCTTC

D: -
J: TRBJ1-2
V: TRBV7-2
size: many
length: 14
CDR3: CASSFQSRDGGYTF
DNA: TGTGCCAGCAGCTTTCAATCCAGGGATGGTGGCTACACCTTC

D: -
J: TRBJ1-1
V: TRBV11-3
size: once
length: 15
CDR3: CASSITVGVRTEAFF
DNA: TGTGCCAGCAGCATTACAGTGGGGGTTCGGACTGAAGCTTTCTTT

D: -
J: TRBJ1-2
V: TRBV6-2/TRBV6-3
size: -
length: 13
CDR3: CASSYPGNYGYTF
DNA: TGTGCCAGCAGCTACCCAGGGAACTATGGCTACACCTTC

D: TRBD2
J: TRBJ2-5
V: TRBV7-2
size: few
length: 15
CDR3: CASRISSGDAETQYF
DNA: TGTGCCAGCAGGATTTCTAGCGGAGATGCCGAGACCCAGTACTTC

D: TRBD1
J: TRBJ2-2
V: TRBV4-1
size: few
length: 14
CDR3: CASRRTGGSGELFF
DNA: TGCGCCAGCAGGCGAACAGGGGGCAGCGGGGAGCTGTTTTTT

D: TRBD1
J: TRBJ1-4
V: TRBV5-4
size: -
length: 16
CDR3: CASSSGQAGGSEKLFF
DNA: TGTGCCAGCAGCTCCGGACAGGCAGGGGGGAGTGAAAAACTGTTTTTT

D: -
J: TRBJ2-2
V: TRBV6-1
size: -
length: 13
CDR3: CASSEVATGELFF
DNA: TGTGCCAGCAGTGAAGTCGCCACCGGGGAGCTGTTTTTT